This is a list of T cell receptor beta chains from one sample in a study of vaccination effects on CD4 cells after COVID-19. Their recognized antigens are unknown. Profiled with immunoSEQ multiplex PCR; TCRdb holds only in-frame clones, not every one. The sample lists 29,000 or so clones, around 74% seen once, with about a sixth in the top ten. Source: CD4+ T cells from PBMCs cultured with HCoV-OC43 spike peptides, taken after COVID-19 vaccination. The receptors stem from a human donor who received a COVID-19 vaccine. The CDR3 runs from the conserved cysteine through the conserved F or W. A D gene is named only where the DNA matches it firmly.

j_call,d_call,v_call,cdr3_nt,cdr3_aa
TRBJ2-3,.,TRBV1,TGCACCAGCAGCCAAGATCTACGCGGGGGGCAGGATACGCAGTATTTT,CTSSQDLRGGQDTQYF